The 15 T cell receptor beta chains in this list originate from one sample, sequenced in a study of prognosis after radiotherapy for stage I lung cancer. Genomic DNA was the source, and TCR beta CDR3 was amplified from it by two-round multiplex PCR. First-round PCR amplification was performed with primers specific to each TRBV and TRBJ gene. TCRdb reanalysed the multiplex PCR reads using MiXCR and keeps one entry per CDR3 protein. The sample lists roughly 18,000 distinct CDR3 sequences; 44% were seen once. The source was PBMCs, collected before or after stereotactic body radiation therapy (not recorded which). These receptors were taken from a donor aged 50 or older with non-small cell lung cancer.

About this clonotype itself: A far larger clone differs by one base, so this is likely a read error. The genes are TRBV12-3 or TRBV12-4 and TRBJ2-7, with D unclear. The CDR3 has 13 amino acids. The CDR3 DNA reads as TGTGCCAGCAGTTTTGAGGCAAGGTACACATCGTTCTTC. Translation: CASSFEARYTSFF.

In regard to this clonotype: One end of the junction fails to match germline, which may point to a read error. The genes are TRBV28 and TRBJ1-5, with 8 bases aligning to TRBD1. Per the germline V gene, CDR1 is MDHEN and CDR2 is SYDVKM. This CDR3 comprises 23 residues. The CDR3 bases are TGTGCCAGCAGTTCAGGACTCCTATGGGGAAGTGGACAGGGCGTGTATAGCAATCAGCCCCAACATTTT. As protein: CASSSGLLWGSGQGVYSNQPQHF.

As to this clonotype: A read error is possible here, since a much larger clone lies one base away. This chain links TRBV7-9 with TRBJ1-4; D call uncertain. Deletions cut 3 bases from V and 8 bases from J, with 7 bases between. Germline assignment: CDR1 SEHNR and CDR2 FQNEAQ (reference sequence). The CDR3 is made up of 12 amino acids. In DNA, the CDR3 is TGTGCCAGCAGCTTTGATTCCGAAAAACTGTTTTTT. Translating it yields CASSFDSEKLFF.

The chain joins TRBV5-1 to TRBJ1-1, with D perhaps matching TRBD1 (5 bases). V shed 1 base and J shed 4 bases, with 23 bases lying between them. CDR1 is SGHRS, CDR2 YFSETQ, per germline. The CDR3 loop spans 18 amino acids. The CDR3 DNA reads TGCGCCAGCAGCTTGTATGGGGTAGGTCGCAGTGGGGGCACTGAAGCTTTCTTT. This sequence encodes CASSLYGVGRSGGTEAFF.

This clonotype was seen many times. The chain recombines TRBV3-1 with TRBJ2-2; D may be TRBD1 (6 bases). This CDR3 is 16 amino acids long. The V gene's germline CDR1 is LGHDT and CDR2 YNNKEL (reference sequence). The germline V and J ends were trimmed by 2 bases and 3 bases, with 13 bases remaining between them. The CDR3 coding sequence is TGTGCCAGCAGCCAAACACCGGGACACTACACCGGGGAGCTGTTTTTT. Amino acid sequence: CASSQTPGHYTGELFF.

This chain uses TRBV19 with TRBJ1-1; weak D call: TRBD1 (5 bases). Germline CDR1 LNHDA, CDR2 SQIVND (reference sequence). V was trimmed by 10 bases and J by 6 bases, leaving 18 bases between them. CDR3 size: 13 residues. This chain's CDR3 is CATGFAGRPEAFF. In DNA form, the CDR3 reads TGTGCCACCGGTTTCGCAGGGCGCCCTGAAGCTTTCTTT.

This clonotype was counted many times. The genes are TRBV10-3 and TRBJ2-7, with no clear D. The germline gives CDR1 ENHRY, CDR2 SYGVKD. The CDR3 has 14 amino acids. Trimming cost V 6 bases and J 3 bases, with 15 bases left between them. CDR3 bases: TGTGCCATCAGACATGGGGATGTTTACTACGAGCAGTACTTC. It encodes CAIRHGDVYYEQYF.

This clonotype has a single count. The chain carries TRBV11-2 and TRBJ2-7; 8 nucleotides line up with TRBD1. The CDR3 length is 15 residues. V trimming: 5 bases; J trimming: 4 bases; junction bases outside the gene matches: 10. Germline lookup yields CDR1 SGHAT and CDR2 FQNNGV. CDR3 bases: TGTGCCAGCAGCGCTCGACAGGGGCCGGTTTACGAGCAGTACTTC. It specifies CASSARQGPVYEQYF.

About this clonotype: This probably arose from a read error, given a far larger clone one base away. This chain connects TRBV20-1 to TRBJ2-5; no reliable D call. The DNA end lines up better with TRBJ2-1; the J call may be wrong. This CDR3 comprises 15 residues. CDR1 and CDR2 (germline): DFQATT, SNEGSKA (reference sequence). CDR3 sequence (DNA): TGCAGTGATGACCCATCCAAAGGTCTTAACAATGAGCAGTTCTTC. Translating it yields CSDDPSKGLNNEQFF.

The CDR3 DNA sequence: TGTGCCAGCAGTTACCTGAGCGAGCAGTACTTC. Translation gives CASSYLSEQYF. The rearrangement links TRBV6-5 to TRBJ2-7; D is ambiguous. Germline CDR1 is MNHEY and CDR2 is SVGAGI. V lost 2 bases and J lost 6, with 5 bases in between. The CDR3 is 11 amino acids.

This clonotype is deemed medium-sized. The chain couples TRBV5-1 to TRBJ2-2, with D perhaps matching TRBD1 (5 bases). V was shortened by 4 bases and J by 1 base, with 11 bases between the two germline ends. From germline, CDR1 is SGHRS and CDR2 YFSETQ. The length of the CDR3 is 15 residues. CDR3 sequence (DNA): TGCGCCAGCAGCCTGCAGGGATTGAACACCGGGGAGCTGTTTTTT. Translating it yields CASSLQGLNTGELFF.

This clonotype was counted at least ten times. One base away lies a much larger clone, so this may be a sequencing read error. J is TRBJ1-1 and V is TRBV7-2; D unresolved. CDR1 SGHTA and CDR2 FQGNSA come from the germline V gene. The CDR3 runs to 12 residues. The V and J ends lost 8 bases and 7 bases respectively, with 14 bases between them. In DNA, the CDR3 is TGTGCCAGCGCGGGGTTCGGGCATGAAGCTTTCTTT. Translated: CASAGFGHEAFF.

This clonotype was seen at least ten times. The rearrangement joins TRBV6-5 to TRBJ2-7; 7 nucleotides align to TRBD1. V lost 2 bases to trimming and J lost 2 bases; unmatched junction nucleotides: 15. The CDR3 runs to 18 residues. Germline V gives CDR1 MNHEY, CDR2 SVGAGI. Written as DNA, the CDR3 is TGTGCCAGCAGTTACACCCGGGACAGTTATCTGCCAACCTACGAGCAGTACTTC. It translates to CASSYTRDSYLPTYEQYF.

This clonotype has at least ten counts. The V and J genes are TRBV6-5 and TRBJ1-5; the D gene is possibly TRBD1 (5 bases). CDR1 and CDR2 from the germline V gene are MNHEY and SVGAGI. Trimming left V 2 bases short and J 5 bases short, with 10 bases between. The CDR3 covers 14 residues. CDR3 loop: CASSYPGHDQPQHF. CDR3 nucleotides: TGTGCCAGCAGTTACCCAGGGCACGATCAGCCCCAGCATTTT.

This clonotype was picked up many times. This chain links TRBV28 with TRBJ2-5; D gene ambiguous. Germline assignment: CDR1 MDHEN and CDR2 SYDVKM. CDR3 length: 16 residues. Trimming pared 6 bases from V and 2 bases from J, leaving 19 bases between. The CDR3 sequence is CASRAVGQRKQETQYF. The CDR3 DNA reads TGTGCCAGCAGAGCTGTAGGGCAGCGTAAACAAGAGACCCAGTACTTC.